Presented here are 16 T cell receptor beta chains from one specimen sequenced in a study of T cell repertoires in cytomegalovirus infection (dated by TCRdb to between 2018 and 2021). Sequencing was carried out with an Illumina HiSeq 1500. TCRdb reanalyzed the raw reads on its own, using fastp at Q25 for trimming and MiXCR for clone calling, and kept in-frame beta chains. Merged by CDR3 protein, the rows form single entries marked with the most common genes and DNA. In this sample the table shows just under 300,000 distinct CDR3 sequences, around 10% of which occur a single time. The ten largest clones capture 2% to 3% of the sample. The specimen sequenced was PBMCs. The receptor source for this set is a human donor in good health (CMV status not recorded). Some clones in this sample may be carry-over from other donors' samples.

This clonotype has ten or more counts. The chain employs TRBV7-2 and TRBJ1-5; D perhaps matches TRBD1 (6 bases). CDR3 length equals 16 residues. Germline CDR1 reads SGHTA; CDR2 reads FQGNSA. Trimming took 1 base from V and 3 from J, leaving 13 bases between them. Written as DNA, the CDR3 is TGTGCCAGCAGCTTAGTAGGCCCGGGGGCCAATCAGCCCCAGCATTTT. Translation: CASSLVGPGANQPQHF.

This clonotype appeared many times. V and J are TRBV28 and TRBJ2-7, with D tentatively TRBD2 (6 bases). Germline CDR1 MDHEN, CDR2 SYDVKM. The CDR3 is 15 amino acids. V lost 2 bases and J lost 2, with 13 bases in between. The CDR3 nucleotides are TGTGCCAGCAGTTTAAAGGCGGCGGGGACCTACGAGCAGTACGTC. This codes for CASSLKAAGTYEQYV.

This clonotype occurred many times. The V gene is TRBV7-2, the J gene TRBJ1-1; D is unclear. The germline V and J ends were trimmed by 0 bases and 1 base, with 9 bases remaining between them. The length of the CDR3 is 15 residues. Looked up from germline, CDR1 is SGHTA and CDR2 is FQGNSA. The CDR3, as DNA: TGTGCCAGCAGCTTAGCACTACAAAAGAACACTGAAGCTTTCTTT. It encodes CASSLALQKNTEAFF.

The chain combines TRBV29-1 with TRBJ1-4, with TRBD1 as a possible D gene (5 bases). This CDR3 comprises 12 residues. CDR1 is SQVTM, CDR2 ANQGSEA, per germline. Deletions cut 7 bases from V and 5 bases from J, with 11 bases between. The CDR3 DNA reads as TGCAGCGCCCGAGGGGCCAATGAAAAACTGTTTTTT. This sequence encodes CSARGANEKLFF.

This clonotype was observed many times. The CDR3 sequence is CSARADRLIRSNTGELFF. The CDR3 bases are TGCAGTGCTAGAGCGGACAGATTAATTCGATCGAACACCGGGGAGCTGTTTTTT. The V and J genes are TRBV20-1 and TRBJ2-2; the D gene is possibly TRBD1 (6 bases). CDR1 and CDR2 from the germline V gene are DFQATT and SNEGSKA (reference sequence). Trimming pared 1 base from V and 0 bases from J, leaving 18 bases between. The CDR3 length is 18 residues.

In its sample, this clonotype was seen many times. The gene calls are TRBV14 and TRBJ2-1, with D possibly TRBD2 on 6 matching bases. This CDR3 is built from 17 residues. In germline, CDR1 is SGHDN, CDR2 FVKESK. V was trimmed by 4 bases and J by 8 bases, leaving 24 bases between them. CDR3 bases: TGTGCCAGCAGCCGAAAGATGGGGGGTCCGCTTAACCATGAGCAGTTCTTC. Protein: CASSRKMGGPLNHEQFF.

There are a few counts of this clonotype. The V and J genes are TRBV20-1 and TRBJ2-5; possibly TRBD2 for D (6 bases). The germline gives CDR1 DFQATT, CDR2 SNEGSKA (reference sequence). Trimming took 6 bases from V and 5 from J, leaving 19 bases between them. The CDR3 is made up of 14 amino acids. Here the CDR3 DNA reads TGCAGTGCCCTCCCCGGATCTGGGGGGGAGACCCAGTACTTC. Encoded protein: CSALPGSGGETQYF.

This clonotype was seen more than once but under ten times. The rearrangement uses TRBV14 and TRBJ2-5, with 9 bases aligning to TRBD1. The germline V gene encodes CDR1 SGHDN and CDR2 FVKESK. V trimming: 1 base; J trimming: 7 bases; junction bases outside the gene matches: 7. The length of the CDR3 is 15 residues. CDR3 residues: CASSQVGQGRGTQYF. CDR3 DNA sequence: TGTGCCAGCAGCCAAGTCGGACAGGGGCGGGGGACCCAGTACTTC.

The chain employs TRBV20-1 and TRBJ1-2; 7 bases are a match to TRBD1. The trim removed 6 bases at V and 0 bases at J, leaving 7 bases unmatched. The CDR3 runs 14 residues. Germline V lookup: CDR1 DFQATT, CDR2 SNEGSKA (reference sequence). The CDR3 sequence: CSARTGVPNYGYTF. The CDR3 nucleotides read TGCAGTGCGCGGACAGGAGTTCCTAACTATGGCTACACCTTC.

This clonotype was found a few times. This chain uses TRBV5-1 with TRBJ1-4; 9 nucleotides align to TRBD1. The CDR3 length is 15 residues. CDR1 is SGHRS and CDR2 is YFSETQ in the germline V gene. J lost 7 bases, V lost 6 bases, and 10 bases had no gene match. The CDR3, as DNA: TGCGCCAGCAAGTCCACCGGACAGGGGACTGAAAAACTGTTTTTT. Translation gives CASKSTGQGTEKLFF.

This clonotype was seen more than once but under ten times. This rearrangement joins TRBV20-1 to TRBJ2-7; D is unclear. Trimming removed 0 bases at V and 1 base at J, with 7 bases between. Germline V gene lookup returns CDR1 DFQATT and CDR2 SNEGSKA (reference sequence). This CDR3 region has 13 residues. CDR3 nucleotide sequence: TGCAGTGCTAGAGATCTGGATTCCTACGAGCAGTACGTC. Translating gives CSARDLDSYEQYV.

This clonotype has at least ten counts. This chain connects TRBV29-1 to TRBJ2-3; 7 nucleotides align to TRBD1. With 7 bases clipped from V and 4 bases from J, the junction kept 8 bases outside the gene matches. CDR1 is SQVTM, CDR2 ANQGSEA, per germline. The CDR3 is made up of 13 amino acids. In nucleotides, the CDR3 is TGCAGCGATCGACAGGGAGACGCAGATACGCAGTATTTT. It specifies CSDRQGDADTQYF.

This clonotype occurred many times. The rearrangement links TRBV7-2 to TRBJ1-5, with D unclear. CDR1 and CDR2 from the germline V gene are SGHTA and FQGNSA. Trimming left V 1 base short and J 0 bases short, with 10 bases between. This CDR3 has 16 residues. The CDR3 reads CASSLVSSASNQPQHF. CDR3 nucleotide sequence: TGTGCCAGCAGCTTAGTCTCTTCGGCTAGCAATCAGCCCCAGCATTTT.

This clonotype was observed many times. The chain combines TRBV7-9 with TRBJ2-3; a weak D match, TRBD1 (6 bases). CDR3 size: 18 residues. Trimming removed 5 bases at V and 2 bases at J, with 23 bases between. Germline V lookup: CDR1 SEHNR, CDR2 FQNEAQ (reference sequence). CDR3 protein: CASSIIVQQGINTDTQYF. The CDR3, as DNA: TGTGCCAGCAGCATAATAGTCCAACAGGGAATAAACACAGATACGCAGTATTTT.

CDR3 sequence reads: CASSYSQGVFNQPQHF. DNA of the CDR3: TGTGCCAGCAGTTACAGTCAGGGGGTATTCAATCAGCCCCAGCATTTT. This rearrangement joins TRBV6-2 or TRBV6-3 to TRBJ1-5; 7 bases are shared with TRBD1. Looked up from germline, CDR1 is MNHEY and CDR2 is SVGEGT. The CDR3 extends over 16 amino acids. The V segment lost 2 bases and the J segment 3 bases; nucleotides outside the gene matches: 7.

Of note for this clonotype: This may be a read error: a much more frequent sequence differs by one nucleotide. This sequence joins TRBV28 and TRBJ1-5, with 10 bases lining up with TRBD1. V lost 2 bases, J lost 5 bases, and 12 bases stayed unmatched. CDR3 length: 18 residues. In germline, CDR1 is MDHEN, CDR2 SYDVKM. The CDR3 nucleotides are TGTGCCAGCAGTTTAACGGCTCGGGCGACAGGGGGCCATCAGCCCCAGCATTTT. As protein: CASSLTARATGGHQPQHF.